A single TCR beta chain is shown here with its context. Its antigen remains unknown. The data were taken from a study of monozygotic twins with inflammatory bowel disease. General study findings and limits: Versus healthy twins, IBD patients showed fewer clonotypes shared with others, especially with disease activity.

A template switching step added UMIs, each with a 6-nucleotide sample barcode. Reanalyzing the 5' RACE reads, TCRdb keeps one entry per CDR3 protein, without DNA. The sample's table shows 300,000 to 450,000 distinct CDR3 sequences. This CDR3 has 15 residues. Looked up from germline, CDR1 is SGHRS and CDR2 is YFSETQ. Total RNA was isolated from whole blood without T cell sorting. The receptor comes from a human donor with ulcerative colitis or Crohn's disease, or a healthy co-twin of an affected twin (not recorded which). The chain recombines TRBV5-1 with TRBJ1-6. Sequencing was performed on blood. This CDR3 is CASSSAAYVGSPLHF.